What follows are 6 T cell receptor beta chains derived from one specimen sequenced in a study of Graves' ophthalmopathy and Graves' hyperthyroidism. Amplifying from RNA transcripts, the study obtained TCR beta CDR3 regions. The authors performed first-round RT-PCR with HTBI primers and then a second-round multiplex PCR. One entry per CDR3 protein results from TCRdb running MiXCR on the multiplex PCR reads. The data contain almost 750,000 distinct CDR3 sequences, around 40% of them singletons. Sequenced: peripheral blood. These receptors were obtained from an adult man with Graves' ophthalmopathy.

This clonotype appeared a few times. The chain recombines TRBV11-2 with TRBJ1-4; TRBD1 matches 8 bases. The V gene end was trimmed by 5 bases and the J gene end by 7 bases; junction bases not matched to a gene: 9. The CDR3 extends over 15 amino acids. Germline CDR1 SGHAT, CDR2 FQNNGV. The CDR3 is CASSPGTGGFEKLFF. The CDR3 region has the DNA TGTGCCAGCAGCCCCGGGACAGGAGGTTTTGAAAAACTGTTTTTT.

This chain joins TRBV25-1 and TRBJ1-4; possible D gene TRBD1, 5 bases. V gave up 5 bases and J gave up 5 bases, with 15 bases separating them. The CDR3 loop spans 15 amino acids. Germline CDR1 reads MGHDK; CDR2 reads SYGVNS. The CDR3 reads CASSHAGGSNEKLFF. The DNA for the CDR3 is TGTGCCAGCAGTCATGCCGGGGGGTCCAATGAAAAACTGTTTTTT.

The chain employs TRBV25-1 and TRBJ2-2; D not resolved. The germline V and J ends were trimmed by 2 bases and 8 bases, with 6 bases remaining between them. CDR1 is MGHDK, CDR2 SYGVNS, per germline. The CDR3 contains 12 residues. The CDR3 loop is CASSERGGELFF. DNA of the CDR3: TGTGCCAGCAGTGAACGTGGTGGGGAGCTGTTTTTT. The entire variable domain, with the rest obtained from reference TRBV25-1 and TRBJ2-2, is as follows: EADIYQTPRYLVIGTGKKITLECSQTMGHDKMYWYQQDPGMELHLIHYSYGVNSTEKGDLSSESTVSRIRTEHFPLTLESARPSHTSQYLCASSERGGELFFGEGSRLTVL.

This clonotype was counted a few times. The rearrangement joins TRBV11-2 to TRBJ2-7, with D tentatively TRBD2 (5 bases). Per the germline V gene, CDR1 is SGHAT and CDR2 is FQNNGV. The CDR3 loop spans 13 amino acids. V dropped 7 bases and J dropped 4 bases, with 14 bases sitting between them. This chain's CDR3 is CASNPLATYEQYF. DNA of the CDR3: TGTGCCAGCAACCCGCTAGCAACGTACGAGCAGTACTTC. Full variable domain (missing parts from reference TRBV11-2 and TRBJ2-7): EAGVAQSPRYKIIEKRQSVAFWCNPISGHATLYWYQQILGQGPKLLIQFQNNGVVDDSQLPKDRFSAERLKGVDSTLKIQPAKLEDSAVYLCASNPLATYEQYFGPGTRLTVT.

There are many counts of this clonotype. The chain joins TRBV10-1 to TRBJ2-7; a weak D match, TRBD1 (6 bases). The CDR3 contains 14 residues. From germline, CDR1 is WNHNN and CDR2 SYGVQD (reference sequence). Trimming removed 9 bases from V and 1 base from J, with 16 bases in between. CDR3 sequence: CASSPGHISYEQYF. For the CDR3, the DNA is TGCGCCAGTAGTCCGGGACACATATCCTACGAGCAGTACTTC.

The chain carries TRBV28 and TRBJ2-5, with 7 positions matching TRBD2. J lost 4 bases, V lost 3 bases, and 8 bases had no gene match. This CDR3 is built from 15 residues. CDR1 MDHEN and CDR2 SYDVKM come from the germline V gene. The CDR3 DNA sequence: TGTGCCAGCAGTTTTGGCGGGAGCCGAAGAGAGACCCAGTACTTC. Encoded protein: CASSFGGSRRETQYF.